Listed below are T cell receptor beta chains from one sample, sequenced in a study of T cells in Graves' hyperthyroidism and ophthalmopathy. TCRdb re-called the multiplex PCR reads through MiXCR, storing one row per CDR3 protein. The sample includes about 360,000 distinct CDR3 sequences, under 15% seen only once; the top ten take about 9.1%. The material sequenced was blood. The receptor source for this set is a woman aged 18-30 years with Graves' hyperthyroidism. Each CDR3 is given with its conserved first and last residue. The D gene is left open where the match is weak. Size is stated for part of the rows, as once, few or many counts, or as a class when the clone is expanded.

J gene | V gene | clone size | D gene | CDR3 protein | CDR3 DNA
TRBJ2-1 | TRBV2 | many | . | CASRETTGSYNEQFF | TGTGCCAGCAGGGAAACGACGGGCTCCTACAATGAGCAGTTCTTC
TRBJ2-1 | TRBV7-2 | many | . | CASSSPGAGPYNEQFF | TGTGCCAGCAGCTCACCCGGGGCCGGCCCCTACAATGAGCAGTTCTTC
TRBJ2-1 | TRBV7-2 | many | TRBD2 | CASSPLAGSYNEQFF | TGTGCCAGCAGCCCTCTAGCGGGCTCCTACAATGAGCAGTTCTTC
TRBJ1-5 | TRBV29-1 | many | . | CSVKGRNQPQHF | TGCAGCGTTAAGGGCCGTAATCAGCCCCAGCATTTT
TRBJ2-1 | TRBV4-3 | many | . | CASSQGMGIQQFF | TGCGCCAGCAGCCAAGGGATGGGAATTCAGCAGTTCTTC
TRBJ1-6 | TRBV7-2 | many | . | CASSSRGGNYNSPLHF | TGTGCCAGCAGCTCCCGGGGAGGGAACTATAATTCACCCCTCCACTTT
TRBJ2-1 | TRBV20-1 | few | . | CSATLTGGYNEQFF | TGCAGTGCTACGCTTACCGGGGGATACAATGAGCAGTTCTTC
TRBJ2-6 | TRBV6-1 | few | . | CASREISGAPYSGANVLTF | TGTGCCAGCAGAGAAATTTCCGGGGCACCATACTCTGGGGCCAACGTCCTGACTTTC
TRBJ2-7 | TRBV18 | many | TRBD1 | CASSSGQQAEQYF | TGTGCCAGCTCATCGGGACAGCAGGCCGAGCAGTACTTC
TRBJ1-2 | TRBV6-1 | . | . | CASSRGPPGGYTF | TGTGCCAGCAGTAGGGGCCCCCCAGGGGGCTACACCTTC
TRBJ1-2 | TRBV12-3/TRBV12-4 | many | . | CASSLKGANYGYTF | TGTGCCAGCAGTCTTAAGGGTGCTAACTATGGCTACACCTTC
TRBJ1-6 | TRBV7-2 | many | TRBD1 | CASSLAGQIMSPLHF | TGTGCCAGCAGCCTGGCGGGACAGATAATGTCACCCCTCCACTTT
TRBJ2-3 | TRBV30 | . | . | CAWRWGGSTDTQYF | TGTGCCTGGAGATGGGGCGGGAGCACAGATACGCAGTATTTT
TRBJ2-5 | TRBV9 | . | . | CASSAGEETQYF | TGTGCCAGCAGCGCCGGGGAAGAGACCCAGTACTTC
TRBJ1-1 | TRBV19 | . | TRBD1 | CASSPLGTGGSLNTEAFF | TGTGCCAGTAGTCCGCTGGGGACAGGGGGCTCCCTGAACACTGAAGCTTTCTTT
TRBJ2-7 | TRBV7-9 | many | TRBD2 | CASSLQGEGFHEQYF | TGTGCCAGCAGCTTACAAGGGGAGGGATTCCACGAGCAGTACTTC
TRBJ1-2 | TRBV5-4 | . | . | CASSLNPDSLGDGYTF | TGTGCCAGCAGCTTGAACCCGGACAGCCTTGGGGATGGCTACACCTTC
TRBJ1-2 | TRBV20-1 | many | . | CSLDSRASNYGYTF | TGCAGTCTCGATAGCAGGGCTTCTAACTATGGCTACACCTTC
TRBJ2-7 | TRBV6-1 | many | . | CASRSSGTSYEQYF | TGTGCCAGCAGGTCCTCCGGGACTTCCTACGAGCAGTACTTC
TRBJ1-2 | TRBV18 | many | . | CASSSRSGGEYGYTF | TGTGCCAGCTCCTCCAGGAGCGGTGGGGAATATGGCTACACCTTC
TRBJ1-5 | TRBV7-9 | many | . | CASSPEGMNQPQHF | TGTGCCAGCAGCCCTGAGGGGATGAATCAGCCCCAGCATTTT
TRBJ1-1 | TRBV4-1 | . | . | CASSAPTEAFF | TGCGCCAGCAGCGCTCCGACTGAAGCTTTCTTT
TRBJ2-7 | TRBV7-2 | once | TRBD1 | CASSATGTGTYEQYF | TGTGCCAGCAGCGCGACCGGGACAGGGACATACGAGCAGTACTTC
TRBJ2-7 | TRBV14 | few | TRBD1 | CASSGPGTGDFEQYF | TGTGCCAGCAGCGGACCCGGGACAGGGGACTTCGAGCAGTACTTC
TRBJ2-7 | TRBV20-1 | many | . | CSASPDPIEPYIFSYEQYF | TGCAGTGCTAGTCCCGACCCAATTGAACCCTACATCTTCTCCTACGAGCAGTACTTC
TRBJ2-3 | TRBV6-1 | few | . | CASRAGTSIADTQYF | TGTGCCAGCAGGGCCGGGACATCGATCGCAGATACGCAGTATTTT
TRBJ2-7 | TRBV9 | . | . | CASSVGFSTAYEQYF | TGTGCCAGCAGCGTAGGCTTTAGCACGGCCTACGAGCAGTACTTC
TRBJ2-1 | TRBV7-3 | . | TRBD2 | CASSSQGGLATEQFF | TGTGCCAGCAGCTCCCAGGGGGGACTAGCCACTGAGCAGTTCTTC
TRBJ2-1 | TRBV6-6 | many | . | CASSYSGRYNEQFF | TGTGCCAGCAGTTACTCGGGGCGTTACAATGAGCAGTTCTTC
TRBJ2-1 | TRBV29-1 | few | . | CSGRNNEQFF | TGCAGCGGACGTAACAATGAGCAGTTCTTC
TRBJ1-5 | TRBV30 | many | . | CAWSVLGPNQPQHF | TGTGCCTGGAGTGTACTTGGGCCTAATCAGCCCCAGCATTTT
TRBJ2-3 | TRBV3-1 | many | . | CASSQGAVGPDTQYF | TGTGCCAGCAGCCAGGGAGCGGTAGGACCAGATACGCAGTATTTT
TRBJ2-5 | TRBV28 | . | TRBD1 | CASSLWGQCQETQYF | TGTGCCAGCAGTTTATGGGGACAGTGCCAAGAGACCCAGTACTTC
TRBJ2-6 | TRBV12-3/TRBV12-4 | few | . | CASSPTTGLSDSGANVLTF | TGTGCCAGCAGCCCGACTACAGGGCTCTCTGACTCTGGGGCCAACGTCCTGACTTTC
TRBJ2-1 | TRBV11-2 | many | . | CASSQRGDEQFF | TGTGCCAGCAGCCAAAGAGGGGATGAGCAGTTCTTC
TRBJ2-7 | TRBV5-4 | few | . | CASSTTQDSYEQYF | TGTGCCAGCAGCACCACACAGGATTCCTACGAGCAGTACTTC
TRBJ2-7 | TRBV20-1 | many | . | CSASKVGLDVIYEQYF | TGCAGTGCTAGCAAGGTTGGGCTAGATGTGATTTACGAGCAGTACTTC
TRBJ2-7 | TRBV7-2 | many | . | CASRRGAEQYF | TGTGCCAGCAGGAGGGGGGCGGAGCAGTACTTC
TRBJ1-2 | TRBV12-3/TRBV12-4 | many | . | CASSFSASTNYGYTF | TGTGCCAGCAGTTTTTCGGCAAGTACTAACTATGGCTACACCTTC
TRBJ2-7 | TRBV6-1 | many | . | CASSLSRREEQYF | TGTGCCAGCAGTTTAAGTCGGAGGGAAGAGCAGTACTTC
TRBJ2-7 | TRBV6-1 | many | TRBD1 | CAIQSRDSLSSYEQYF | TGTGCCATCCAGAGCCGGGACAGCTTATCTTCCTACGAGCAGTACTTC
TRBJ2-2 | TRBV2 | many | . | CASSGGQPNTGELFF | TGTGCCAGCAGTGGGGGTCAGCCGAACACCGGGGAGCTGTTTTTT
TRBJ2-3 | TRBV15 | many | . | CATSRTDGKSTDTQYF | TGTGCCACCAGCAGAACGGACGGCAAAAGCACAGATACGCAGTATTTT
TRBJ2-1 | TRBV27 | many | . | CASSLEAVLNEQFF | TGTGCCAGCAGTTTAGAGGCGGTTCTCAATGAGCAGTTCTTC
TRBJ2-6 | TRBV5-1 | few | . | CASSSTVANSGANVLTF | TGCGCCAGCAGCTCGACCGTAGCTAACTCTGGGGCCAACGTCCTGACTTTC
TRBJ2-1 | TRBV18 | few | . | CASSPSYKGGNEQFF | TGTGCCAGCTCACCGTCCTACAAGGGGGGGAATGAGCAGTTCTTC
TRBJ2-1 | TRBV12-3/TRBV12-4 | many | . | CASTLNYNEQFF | TGTGCCAGCACGCTCAACTACAATGAGCAGTTCTTC
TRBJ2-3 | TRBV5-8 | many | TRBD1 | CASSLGTGAPDTQYF | TGTGCCAGCAGCCTCGGGACAGGGGCTCCAGATACGCAGTATTTT
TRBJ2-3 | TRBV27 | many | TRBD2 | CASRTSGRATDTQYF | TGTGCCAGCAGGACTAGCGGGAGGGCCACAGATACGCAGTATTTT
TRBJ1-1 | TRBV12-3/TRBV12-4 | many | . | CASSTGTPAFF | TGTGCCAGCAGTACCGGGACCCCAGCTTTCTTT
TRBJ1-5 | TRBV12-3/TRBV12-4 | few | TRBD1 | CASSSRPTGDQPQHF | TGTGCCAGCAGTTCCCGACCTACAGGGGATCAGCCCCAGCATTTT
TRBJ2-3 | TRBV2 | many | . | CASSEMGGTSTDTQYF | TGTGCCAGCAGTGAAATGGGCGGGACTAGCACAGATACGCAGTATTTT
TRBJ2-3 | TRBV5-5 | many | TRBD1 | CASILSRDRGDTQYF | TGTGCCAGCATACTGTCCCGGGACAGGGGAGATACGCAGTATTTT